This T cell receptor (beta chain) was identified during a study of T-cell memory formation after mild COVID-19. Across the study: In these data, TCR clusters were largely donor specific.

By its share, this clonotype is medium-sized. The antigen is undetermined. The V end was cut by 7 bases, the J end by 7 bases, with 16 bases between. This CDR3 has 13 amino acids. Researchers used 5'RACE with constant-segment primers to make TCR alpha and TCR beta cDNA libraries that carry sample barcodes and UMIs. Each CDR3 protein is one row after TCRdb ran MiXCR on the 5' RACE reads. The sample yields about 110,000 distinct CDR3 sequences, roughly a sixth seen once. Study-level results: Clones that shrank (day 15 to 85) were balanced CD4/CD8, whereas later expanders leaned CD4+.

The V call is TRBV12-3 or TRBV12-4, the J call TRBJ2-5, with no clear D. What was sequenced was PBMCs or a T cell subset sorted from them (not recorded which). The sequence derives from a man between 18 and 29 years old who had mild COVID-19 (a few samples of this study predate the infection). Cell type and time point are not known. The CDR3 region is CASIPPGSGTQYF. CDR3 DNA sequence: TGTGCCAGCATCCCCCCGGGCTCTGGGACCCAGTACTTC.